The clone carrying this TCR beta chain was seen only once. Measured with immunoSEQ multiplex PCR; TCRdb has only the in-frame clones, and not every one. The data show approximately 210,000 clones, 70% to 90% seen once. The data were taken from a study of blood T cell repertoires in COVID-19. Per the germline V gene, CDR1 is LGHDT and CDR2 is YNNKEL (reference sequence). The V gene lost 3 bases and the J gene lost 4 bases, with 10 bases spanning the gap. The CDR3 length is 14 residues. The receptor's source is a man aged 40-49 years with acute or convalescent COVID-19. The material sequenced was peripheral blood. The gene calls are TRBV3-1 (or the pseudogene TRBV3-2) and TRBJ1-3; D is uncertain. Here the CDR3 DNA reads TGTGCCAGCAGCCATGGAGGTTCGGGAAACACCATATATTTT. This gives the protein CASSHGGSGNTIYF.